This is a list of T cell receptor beta chains from one sample in a study of blood T cell repertoires in COVID-19. The protocol was immunoSEQ multiplex PCR, while the TCRdb copy is restricted to in-frame clones and leaves out a portion. The sample records around 200,000 clones, approximately 85% being singletons. Sample: peripheral blood. The receptors derive from a woman of 80 years or more with acute or convalescent COVID-19. Both conserved end residues are part of each CDR3. The D gene is left open where the match is weak. Rows may omit the clone size; those that give it use once, few, many or a size class.

j_gene,abundance,d_gene,v_gene,CDR3nt,CDR3aa
TRBJ2-5,-,-,TRBV27,TGTGCCAGCAGTTGGACAGGAGGGATCGGGACCCAGTACTTC,CASSWTGGIGTQYF
TRBJ2-1,-,-,TRBV24-1,TGTGCCACCAGTCATCCAGGGTACAATGAGCAGTTCTTC,CATSHPGYNEQFF
TRBJ2-1,-,-,TRBV29-1,TGCAGCGCTAACAGGGGGGGCAATGAGCAGTTCTTC,CSANRGGNEQFF
TRBJ1-2,-,TRBD1,TRBV4-3,TGCGCCAGCAGCCTCCAACTTCGGGGACAGAAGGCAGACTATGGCTACACCTTC,CASSLQLRGQKADYGYTF
TRBJ1-5,once,-,TRBV18,TGTGCCAGCTCCCGGGGAGAGAATCAGCCCCAGCATTTT,CASSRGENQPQHF
TRBJ1-2,-,-,TRBV5-1,TGCGCCAGCAGCTTGACAGGAAGTGGCTACACCTTC,CASSLTGSGYTF
TRBJ2-5,-,-,TRBV5-4,TGTGCCAGCATGGGGGGGGGCGGCGAGACCCAGTACTTC,CASMGGGGETQYF
TRBJ1-5,-,-,TRBV28,TGTGCCAGCAGTCCACAGTATAGCAATCAGCCCCAGCATTTT,CASSPQYSNQPQHF
TRBJ2-1,-,TRBD2,TRBV30,TGTGCCTGGAGTGGGACTCGACTAGCGGGCGCCAATGAGCAGTTCTTC,CAWSGTRLAGANEQFF
TRBJ2-3,-,-,TRBV11-2,TGTGCCAGCAGCCCCCAGTTGGGCACAGATACGCAGTATTTT,CASSPQLGTDTQYF
TRBJ1-2,-,TRBD1,TRBV29-1,TGCAGCGAAGGACAGGGGGCTGGCTACACCTTC,CSEGQGAGYTF
TRBJ1-4,-,TRBD1,TRBV15,TGTGCCACCAGCAGAGAGCCGACAGGGGCAAATGAAAAACTGTTTTTT,CATSREPTGANEKLFF
TRBJ1-1,once,-,TRBV28,TGTGCCAGCAGTCGGTTGGGGGGGGGCGCGTACTACACTGAAGCTTTCTTT,CASSRLGGGAYYTEAFF
TRBJ2-1,-,TRBD2,TRBV3-1/TRBV3-2,TGTGCCAGCAGCCAGGCAGCGGGAGCCGAGCAGTTCTTC,CASSQAAGAEQFF
TRBJ2-3,-,TRBD1,TRBV13,TGTGCCAGCAGCTTAGGACGCGGAACGACAGGGGCGGATACGCAGTATTTT,CASSLGRGTTGADTQYF
TRBJ2-5,-,-,TRBV30,TGTGCCACCATTGGGGTGGGGGGCCAAGAGACCCAGTACTTC,CATIGVGGQETQYF
TRBJ2-7,-,TRBD1,TRBV2,TGTGCCAGCAGTGCCCCGGGACAGGGGTCCTACGAGCAGTACTTC,CASSAPGQGSYEQYF
TRBJ1-1,once,-,TRBV5-1,TGCGCCAGCAGCTTGACGCAGTTTGAAGCTTTCTTT,CASSLTQFEAFF
TRBJ2-2,once,-,TRBV29-1,TGCATCACAACGGGGATGAACGCCGGGGAGCTGTTTTTT,CITTGMNAGELFF
TRBJ2-5,-,-,TRBV7-2,TGTGCCACCAAGCTTAGTTGGCAGGAGGGAGAGACCCAGTACTTC,CATKLSWQEGETQYF
TRBJ2-2,many,-,TRBV5-6,TGTGCCAGCAGCTTCACACCTTCCGGGGAGCTGTTTTTT,CASSFTPSGELFF
TRBJ1-1,-,-,TRBV7-2,TGTGCCAGCCGGCGGGGGAGCATGAACACTGAAGCTTTCTTT,CASRRGSMNTEAFF
TRBJ1-3,-,-,TRBV5-4,TGTGCCAGCAGCTTGGGGGGGGGTACTGGAAACACCATATATTTT,CASSLGGGTGNTIYF
TRBJ2-3,-,-,TRBV7-2,TGTGCCAGCACCCTCTTGGGGGCTATCACAGATACGCAGTATTTT,CASTLLGAITDTQYF
TRBJ1-2,-,TRBD1,TRBV20-1,TGCAGTGCGGACAGGGACGGCTACACCTTC,CSADRDGYTF
TRBJ2-2,-,TRBD1,TRBV9,TGTGCCAGCAGCCCCCGGGACAGGGTTGGGACCGGGGAGCTGTTTTTT,CASSPRDRVGTGELFF
TRBJ2-6,-,-,TRBV5-5,TGTGCCAGCAGCAGACTTGGGGCCAACGTCCTGACTTTC,CASSRLGANVLTF
TRBJ1-4,-,-,TRBV24-1,TGTGCCACCTCCGATTTGGACGGGGGGTTAGTTGAAAAACTGTTTTTT,CATSDLDGGLVEKLFF
TRBJ2-1,-,TRBD2,TRBV18,TGTGCCAGCTCACCGGGACTAGCGGGAGACTATGAGCAGTTCTTC,CASSPGLAGDYEQFF
TRBJ2-7,-,TRBD1,TRBV18,TGTGCCAGCTCACCGGGACAGGGACCCTACGAGCAGTACTTC,CASSPGQGPYEQYF
TRBJ2-1,once,TRBD2,TRBV2,TGTGCCAGCAGTGAACTAGCGGGAGGAACCTACAATGAGCAGTTCTTC,CASSELAGGTYNEQFF
TRBJ1-2,-,-,TRBV7-8,TGTGCCAGCAGCATTGACAGATATGGCTACACCTTC,CASSIDRYGYTF
TRBJ2-2,-,TRBD1,TRBV4-3,TGCGCCAGCAGCGTTCGACAGGGGGACGGGGAGCTGTTTTTT,CASSVRQGDGELFF
TRBJ1-4,-,-,TRBV2,TGTGCCAGCACCGAGGGGGGGCGGGGTGAAAAACTGTTTTTT,CASTEGGRGEKLFF
TRBJ1-4,once,-,TRBV28,TGTGCCAGCGGACGGGGAGCAACTAATGAAAAACTGTTTTTT,CASGRGATNEKLFF
TRBJ2-7,-,TRBD2,TRBV7-2,TGTGCCAGCAGCCCCCAAGCGGGAGGAAAAGACGAGCAGTACTTC,CASSPQAGGKDEQYF
TRBJ1-5,-,-,TRBV5-5,TGTGCCAGCAGCTTGGCGGGTGGGGCAAGCAATCAGCCCCAGCATTTT,CASSLAGGASNQPQHF
TRBJ1-3,once,-,TRBV3-1/TRBV3-2,TGTGCCAGCAGCCAAGGGACGGGGAACACCATATATTTT,CASSQGTGNTIYF
TRBJ1-5,-,TRBD1,TRBV18,TGTGCCAGCTCACCTGGCCCGGGACAGGGACACCAGCCCCAGCATTTT,CASSPGPGQGHQPQHF
TRBJ2-1,-,-,TRBV28,TGTGCCAGCAGTCCCGGAGTCCTCCGCAATGAGCAGTTCTTC,CASSPGVLRNEQFF
TRBJ2-7,once,-,TRBV5-1,TGCGCCAGCAGCCCGTCCGGAGAGGCGGGGACTGGGCAGTACTTC,CASSPSGEAGTGQYF
TRBJ2-3,-,-,TRBV2,TGTGCCACCCGAGTAGGAAGCGCCGGTGATACGCAGTATTTT,CATRVGSAGDTQYF
TRBJ2-1,-,TRBD1,TRBV6-2/TRBV6-3,TGTGCCAGCAGTTACGACAGGGAGAATGAGCAGTTCTTC,CASSYDRENEQFF
TRBJ1-2,-,TRBD1,TRBV28,TGTGCCAGCAGTTCAACCGGGACAGGGGGCTTATCCACCTTC,CASSSTGTGGLSTF
TRBJ2-1,-,TRBD2,TRBV6-2/TRBV6-3,TGTGCCAGCAGTTACTCGAAACGGGAGGCGGGCAATGAGCAGTTCTTC,CASSYSKREAGNEQFF
TRBJ2-6,-,-,TRBV7-7,TGTGCTAGCAGCTCCACAAGCTCTGGGGCCAACGTCCTGACTTTC,CASSSTSSGANVLTF
TRBJ1-5,-,TRBD1,TRBV4-2,TGTGCCAGCAGCCAACAAACGGGACAGGGCAATCAGCCCCAGCATTTT,CASSQQTGQGNQPQHF
TRBJ1-3,-,-,TRBV6-5,TGTGCCAGCATTGGACAGATTAGAAACACCATATATTTT,CASIGQIRNTIYF
TRBJ1-3,-,-,TRBV11-2,TGTGCCAGCAGCCTGTCGACAGGTTCAACTAACACCATATATTTT,CASSLSTGSTNTIYF